The 27 T cell receptor beta chains listed next were all sequenced from one sample in a study of T cell repertoires in cytomegalovirus infection. MiXCR, run by TCRdb on the reads, gives a single entry per CDR3 protein. The data hold approximately 170,000 distinct CDR3 sequences, with roughly 18% observed a single time. What was sequenced was CD8+ T cells from PBMCs. Receptor source: a human donor in good health (CMV status not recorded). Some clones in this sample may be carry-over from other donors' samples.

The chain couples TRBV25-1 to TRBJ2-5; 10 positions match TRBD2. With V trimmed by 5 bases and J by 3 bases, 21 bases remained unmatched. The CDR3 spans 20 residues. CDR1 is MGHDK, CDR2 SYGVNS, per germline. The CDR3 DNA is TGTGCCAGCAGTAACGCGGGGGTAGAAACTAGCGGGATCTCCAAAGAGACCCAGTACTTC. As protein: CASSNAGVETSGISKETQYF. Together with reference TRBV25-1 and TRBJ2-5, the CDR3 gives the full variable domain: EADIYQTPRYLVIGTGKKITLECSQTMGHDKMYWYQQDPGMELHLIHYSYGVNSTEKGDLSSESTVSRIRTEHFPLTLESARPSHTSQYLCASSNAGVETSGISKETQYFGPGTRLLVL.

In this sample, this clonotype turned up many times. The V call is TRBV6-5, the J call TRBJ2-1; D might be TRBD1 or TRBD2, each matching 5 bases. This CDR3 region has 17 residues. CDR1 is MNHEY and CDR2 is SVGAGI in the germline V gene. The ends were cut back, 2 bases at V and 0 bases at J, with 14 bases in the middle. The CDR3 coding sequence is TGTGCCAGCAGTTACCATGGGACGCAGAGCTCCTACAATGAGCAGTTCTTC. Amino acid sequence: CASSYHGTQSSYNEQFF.

The chain carries TRBV14 and TRBJ2-7, with D possibly matching TRBD2 (5 bases). This CDR3 spans 14 amino acids. The V gene's germline CDR1 is SGHDN and CDR2 FVKESK. V shed 1 base and J shed 2 bases, with 9 bases lying between them. CDR3 bases: TGTGCCAGCAGCCAAGGACTGGGAGCCTACGAGCAGTACTTC. Protein: CASSQGLGAYEQYF.

The chain is built from TRBV11-2 and TRBJ2-3; TRBD2 aligns across 7 bases. The CDR3 is 15 amino acids. The ends lost 11 bases at V and 2 bases at J; junction bases unmatched: 13. The germline V gene has CDR1 SGHAT and CDR2 FQNNGV. For the CDR3, the DNA is TGTGCCGAAGGAGGGGCTAGCGGTTACACAGATACGCAGTATTTT. Translation gives CAEGGASGYTDTQYF.

This clonotype was seen only a few times. The chain recombines TRBV7-6 with TRBJ2-1, with 13 bases that match TRBD2. V was clipped by 1 base and J by 8 bases; unmatched bases: 8. Germline values: CDR1 SGHVS, CDR2 FNYEAQ. The length of the CDR3 is 17 residues. In DNA, the CDR3 is TGTGCCAGCAGCTTAGTTACTAGCGGGAGGGCCCAGGATGAGCAGTTCTTC. It encodes CASSLVTSGRAQDEQFF.

In its sample, this clonotype was seen a few times. The gene calls are TRBV7-8 and TRBJ2-7, with 7 nucleotides matching TRBD2. The V gene end was trimmed by 4 bases and the J gene end by 7 bases; junction bases not matched to a gene: 7. Germline CDR1 reads SGHVS; CDR2 reads FQNEAQ. This CDR3 region has 13 residues. Here the CDR3 reads CASSSHPGGEQYV. The DNA of the CDR3 is TGTGCCAGCAGCTCCCATCCGGGAGGTGAGCAGTACGTC.

V usage is TRBV11-2 and J usage is TRBJ2-1, with D maybe TRBD2 (6 bases). In germline, CDR1 is SGHAT, CDR2 FQNNGV. V was pared by 0 bases and J by 6 bases, with 18 bases between. CDR3 length equals 17 residues. The CDR3 is CASSLDRDGRGFNEQFF. The CDR3 DNA is TGTGCCAGCAGCTTAGATCGGGACGGGAGAGGGTTCAATGAGCAGTTCTTC. Based on the CDR3 plus reference TRBV11-2 and TRBJ2-1, the full variable domain is EAGVAQSPRYKIIEKRQSVAFWCNPISGHATLYWYQQILGQGPKLLIQFQNNGVVDDSQLPKDRFSAERLKGVDSTLKIQPAKLEDSAVYLCASSLDRDGRGFNEQFFGPGTRLTVL.

This clonotype appeared a few times. The chain has TRBV6-2 or TRBV6-3 and TRBJ2-1; TRBD2 agrees at 11 bases. The CDR3 sequence is 14 residues long. Per germline, CDR1 MNHEY and CDR2 SVGEGT. The junction had 3 bases not matched to a gene; V was cut back by 6 bases and J by 5 bases. CDR3 residues: CASRTSGANNEQFF. The CDR3 DNA follows: TGTGCCAGCAGGACTAGCGGGGCAAACAATGAGCAGTTCTTC.

The V gene is TRBV7-8, the J gene TRBJ2-3; weak D call: TRBD2 (6 bases). CDR1 SGHVS and CDR2 FQNEAQ come from the germline V gene. The CDR3 sequence is 15 residues long. V was shortened by 4 bases and J by 2 bases, with 13 bases between the two germline ends. CDR3 residues: CASSSVGGLTDTQYF. The CDR3 DNA reads as TGTGCCAGCAGCTCGGTTGGGGGACTCACAGATACGCAGTATTTT.

Many counts were recorded for this clonotype. The chain links TRBV7-9 to TRBJ2-4, with D perhaps matching TRBD1 (5 bases). The germline CDR1 and CDR2 sequences are SEHNR and FQNEAQ (reference sequence). The ends were cut back, 5 bases at V and 11 bases at J, with 16 bases in the middle. The CDR3 has 13 residues. The CDR3 is CASSNDSRRFQYF. CDR3 DNA: TGTGCCAGCAGCAACGACAGTAGAAGGTTTCAGTACTTC.

This clonotype showed up many times. This chain links TRBV6-2 or TRBV6-3 with TRBJ2-1, with D perhaps matching TRBD2 (6 bases). This CDR3 has 15 residues. V gave up 2 bases and J gave up 1 base, with 9 bases separating them. In germline, CDR1 is MNHEY, CDR2 SVGEGT. The CDR3 DNA sequence: TGTGCCAGCAGTTACCGGGACTTATCCTACAATGAGCAGTTCTTC. This codes for CASSYRDLSYNEQFF.

This clonotype was detected only a few times. This rearrangement joins TRBV28 to TRBJ2-1; no clear D. The CDR3 spans 15 residues. V lost 3 bases to trimming and J lost 0 bases, with 9 bases between them. The germline V gene encodes CDR1 MDHEN and CDR2 SYDVKM. The CDR3 coding sequence is TGTGCCAGCAGTTTCGGATCGAGCTCCTACAATGAGCAGTTCTTC. Translation gives CASSFGSSSYNEQFF.

The table lists this clonotype with a few counts. The chain recombines TRBV14 with TRBJ2-7; the D gene is possibly TRBD2 (7 bases). This CDR3 region has 15 residues. With 0 bases removed from V and 3 bases from J, the gap between germline ends came to 12 bases. CDR1 is SGHDN and CDR2 is FVKESK in the germline V gene. This chain's CDR3 is CASSQERGAFYEQYF. The CDR3 nucleotides are TGTGCCAGCAGCCAAGAACGGGGGGCCTTCTACGAGCAGTACTTC.

This clonotype was found a few times. V is TRBV7-9 and J is TRBJ2-1; possible D gene TRBD2, 5 bases. With 3 bases removed from V and 5 bases from J, the gap between germline ends came to 8 bases. Germline assignment: CDR1 SEHNR and CDR2 FQNEAQ (reference sequence). This CDR3 is built from 13 residues. This CDR3 reads CASSFWENNEQFF. The CDR3 DNA reads as TGTGCCAGCAGCTTTTGGGAGAACAATGAGCAGTTCTTC.

A few counts support this clonotype. Given a much more abundant clone one base away, this may be a read error. The gene calls are TRBV12-3 or TRBV12-4 and TRBJ2-7; no definite D call. The V end was cut by 6 bases, the J end by 0 bases, with 3 bases between. The CDR3 runs to 11 residues. Here the CDR3 reads CASRASYEQYF. For the CDR3, the DNA is TGTGCCAGCAGGGCCTCCTACGAGCAGTACTTC.

The V gene is TRBV6-2 or TRBV6-3, the J gene TRBJ2-7; 8 bases are a match to TRBD1. The trim removed 5 bases at V and 1 base at J, leaving 4 bases unmatched. CDR1 is MNHEY and CDR2 is SVGEGT in the germline V gene. This CDR3 is built from 14 residues. CDR3 bases: TGTGCCAGCAGTCACAGACAGGGGTCCTACGAGCAGTACTTC. Protein: CASSHRQGSYEQYF.

The chain has TRBV12-3 or TRBV12-4 and TRBJ2-1; the D is unclear. CDR3 length equals 14 residues. V was trimmed by 3 bases and J by 4 bases, leaving 10 bases between them. The CDR3 DNA sequence: TGTGCCAGCAGTTTCGGCAGTCTATACAATGAGCAGTTCTTC. Its protein is CASSFGSLYNEQFF.

This clonotype was detected ten times or more. The V gene is TRBV7-2, the J gene TRBJ2-3, with TRBD2 matching 7 bases. Trimming cost V 1 base and J 3 bases; bases outside gene matches: 4. Germline loops: CDR1 SGHTA, CDR2 FQGNSA. The CDR3 extends over 15 amino acids. CDR3 sequence reads: CASSLEAGRTDTQYF. The DNA for the CDR3 is TGTGCCAGCAGCTTAGAAGCGGGACGTACAGATACGCAGTATTTT.

In its sample, this clonotype was seen a few times. The chain links TRBV7-2 to TRBJ2-2; D unresolved. CDR1 and CDR2 (germline): SGHTA, FQGNSA. Trimming pared 5 bases from V and 6 bases from J, leaving 16 bases between. The CDR3 consists of 15 residues. CDR3 sequence: CASSHSTPRAGELFF. In DNA, the CDR3 is TGTGCCAGCAGCCACTCGACCCCCCGGGCCGGGGAGCTGTTTTTT.

This clonotype has just a few counts. The chain carries TRBV7-6 and TRBJ1-1; perhaps TRBD1 as D (6 bases). Germline V CDR1 and CDR2: SGHVS, FNYEAQ. With 1 base removed from V and 6 bases from J, the gap between germline ends came to 9 bases. There are 13 residues in the CDR3. CDR3 loop: CASSLDRESEAFF. DNA of the CDR3: TGTGCCAGCAGCTTAGACAGGGAGTCTGAAGCTTTCTTT. Together with reference TRBV7-6 and TRBJ1-1, the CDR3 gives the full variable domain: GAGVSQSPRYKVTKRGQDVALRCDPISGHVSLYWYRQALGQGPEFLTYFNYEAQQDKSGLPNDRFSAERPEGSISTLTIQRTEQRDSAMYRCASSLDRESEAFFGQGTRLTVV.

This sequence joins TRBV7-9 and TRBJ1-3, with D unresolved. The germline gives CDR1 SEHNR, CDR2 FQNEAQ (reference sequence). This CDR3 is 14 amino acids long. The V gene lost 8 bases and the J gene lost 0 bases, with 11 bases spanning the gap. Here the CDR3 reads CASGPVGSGNTIYF. The CDR3 coding sequence is TGTGCCAGCGGACCGGTCGGCTCTGGAAACACCATATATTTT.

This clonotype was counted many times. The chain links TRBV7-2 to TRBJ2-5; unclear D gene. The CDR3 is made up of 14 amino acids. Germline values: CDR1 SGHTA, CDR2 FQGNSA. Deletions cut 1 base from V and 5 bases from J, with 11 bases between. This CDR3 is CASSLEQYDETQYF. The CDR3 DNA reads as TGTGCCAGCAGCTTAGAGCAGTATGATGAGACCCAGTACTTC.

This clonotype was picked up a small number of times. The chain couples TRBV4-1 to TRBJ2-3, with 7 bases aligning to TRBD1. CDR1 and CDR2 from the germline V gene are MGHRA and YSYEKL. The CDR3 totals 15 residues. The trim removed 4 bases at V and 4 bases at J, leaving 8 bases unmatched. CDR3 bases: TGCGCCAGCAGCCCGCCGGGACAGACACCAGATACGCAGTATTTT. As protein: CASSPPGQTPDTQYF.

This clonotype was seen many times. The chain joins TRBV7-2 to TRBJ2-7; D may match TRBD1 or TRBD2 (5 bases each). The CDR3 length is 14 residues. Between the trimmed V and J ends, which lost 2 bases and 7 bases, there was a span of 15 bases. The germline V gene encodes CDR1 SGHTA and CDR2 FQGNSA. The CDR3, as DNA: TGTGCCAGCAGCTTAAGGGGACGTCCTAGTGAGCAGTACTTC. It is translated as CASSLRGRPSEQYF.

The sample holds a few counts of this clonotype. The V and J genes are TRBV6-2 or TRBV6-3 and TRBJ2-2, with TRBD2 matching 7 bases. Germline V gene data show CDR1 as MNHEY and CDR2 as SVGEGT. The CDR3 consists of 16 residues. J gave up 1 base and V 2 bases, and 4 bases lay outside the gene matches. The CDR3 region is CASSYPLAENTGELFF. CDR3 nucleotide sequence: TGTGCCAGCAGTTACCCCCTAGCGGAGAACACCGGGGAGCTGTTTTTT.

V gene TRBV7-2 combines with J gene TRBJ1-1; the D gene is possibly TRBD1 (5 bases). V was clipped by 3 bases and J by 4 bases, with 15 bases between them. This CDR3 is built from 15 residues. Germline values: CDR1 SGHTA, CDR2 FQGNSA. The CDR3: CASSFGRLGVTEAFF. CDR3 in DNA: TGTGCCAGCAGCTTCGGGAGGCTGGGGGTCACTGAAGCTTTCTTT.

The V and J genes are TRBV2 and TRBJ2-2; either TRBD1 or TRBD2 may fit D (6 bases each). This CDR3 contains 16 residues. Germline V gene lookup returns CDR1 SNHLY and CDR2 FYNNEI. Deletions cut 11 bases from V and 1 base from J, with 20 bases between. As DNA, the CDR3 is TGTGCCGGGCTGTTTCGGGGGCCGAAGAACACCGGGGAGCTGTTTTTT. Residues: CAGLFRGPKNTGELFF.